The clone carrying this TCR beta chain has just a few counts. What it binds is unknown. This entry comes from a study of response to subunit inactivated influenza vaccine. TCRdb independently ran MiXCR on the RT-PCR reads; one entry per CDR3 protein. The profile covers around 530,000 distinct CDR3 sequences, with about 15% appearing a single time and 3% taken by the ten largest. Study results and caveats: Researchers suggested that each seasonal influenza vaccination recruits few new T cells.

Germline V gives CDR1 DFQATT, CDR2 SNEGSKA (reference sequence). The V and J ends lost 3 bases and 0 bases, in that order; junction bases with no gene match: 8. The CDR3 runs to 16 residues. The sample consisted of CD4+ T cells sorted from PBMCs, taken 23 to 25 months after vaccination. The TCR was taken from a man between 50 and 70 years old who received an inactivated influenza vaccine. The chain couples TRBV20-1 to TRBJ2-3; 8 bases fit TRBD2. The CDR3 loop is CSASRTSSGSTDTQYF. DNA of the CDR3: TGCAGTGCTAGTCGCACCTCTAGCGGGAGCACAGATACGCAGTATTTT.